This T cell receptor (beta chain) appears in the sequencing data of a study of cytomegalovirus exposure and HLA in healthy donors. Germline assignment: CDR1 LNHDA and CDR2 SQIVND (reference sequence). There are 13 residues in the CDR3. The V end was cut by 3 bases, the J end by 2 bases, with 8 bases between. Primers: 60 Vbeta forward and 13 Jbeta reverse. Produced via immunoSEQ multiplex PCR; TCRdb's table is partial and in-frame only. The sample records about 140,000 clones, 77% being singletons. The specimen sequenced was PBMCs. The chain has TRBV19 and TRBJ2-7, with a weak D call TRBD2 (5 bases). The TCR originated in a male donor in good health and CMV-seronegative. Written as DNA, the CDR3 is TGTGCCAGTAGTATGGAGCGGACCTACGAGCAGTACTTC. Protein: CASSMERTYEQYF.